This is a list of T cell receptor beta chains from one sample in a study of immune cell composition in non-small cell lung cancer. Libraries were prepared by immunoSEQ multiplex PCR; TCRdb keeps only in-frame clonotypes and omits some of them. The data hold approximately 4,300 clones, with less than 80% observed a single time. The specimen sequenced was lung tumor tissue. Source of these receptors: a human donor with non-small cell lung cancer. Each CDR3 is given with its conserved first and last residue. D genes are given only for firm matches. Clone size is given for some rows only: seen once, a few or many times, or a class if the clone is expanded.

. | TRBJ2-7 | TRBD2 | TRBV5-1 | CASSFDSGGASTPYEQYF | TGCGCCAGCAGCTTTGATAGCGGGGGGGCGTCGACACCCTACGAGCAGTACTTC
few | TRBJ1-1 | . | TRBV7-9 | CETDGGRAMNTEAFF | TGTGAAACCGATGGGGGGAGGGCCATGAACACTGAAGCTTTCTTT
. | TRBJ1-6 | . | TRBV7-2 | CASSLDLRPNSPLHF | TGTGCCAGCAGCTTAGATCTGAGGCCCAATTCACCCCTCCACTTT
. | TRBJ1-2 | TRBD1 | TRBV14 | CASSQTGGANYGYTF | TGTGCCAGCAGCCAAACAGGGGGTGCTAACTATGGCTACACCTTC
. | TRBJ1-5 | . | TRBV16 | CASSQSTRNQPQHF | TGTGCCAGCAGCCAATCGACACGGAATCAGCCCCAGCATTTT
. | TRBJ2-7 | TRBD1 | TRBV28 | CASRTGQAYEQYF | TGTGCCAGCAGGACCGGACAGGCCTACGAGCAGTACTTC
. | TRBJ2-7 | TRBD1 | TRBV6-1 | CASSGVLGGSYEQYF | TGTGCCAGCAGTGGCGTCTTAGGGGGCTCTTACGAGCAGTACTTC
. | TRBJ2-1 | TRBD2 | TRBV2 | CASNGGTNRYNEQFF | TGTGCCAGCAACGGAGGGACTAACCGCTACAATGAGCAGTTCTTC
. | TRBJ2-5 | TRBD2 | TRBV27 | CATRLAGVGETQYF | TGTGCCACCCGACTAGCGGGGGTTGGAGAGACCCAGTACTTC
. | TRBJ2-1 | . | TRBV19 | CASSGSSYNEQFF | TGTGCCAGTAGTGGGAGCTCCTACAATGAGCAGTTCTTC
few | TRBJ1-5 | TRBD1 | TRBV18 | CASSPGQVRQPQHF | TGTGCCAGCTCTCCCGGACAGGTCAGGCAGCCCCAGCATTTT
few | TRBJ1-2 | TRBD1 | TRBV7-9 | CASSRPGQGRGYTF | TGTGCCAGCAGTCGACCGGGACAGGGACGAGGCTACACCTTC
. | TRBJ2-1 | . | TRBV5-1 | CASSQVNEQFF | TGCGCCAGCAGTCAGGTCAATGAGCAGTTCTTC
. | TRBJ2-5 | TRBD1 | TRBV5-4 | CASSLQGAVETQYF | TGTGCCAGCAGCTTGCAGGGGGCCGTGGAGACCCAGTACTTC
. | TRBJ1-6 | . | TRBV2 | CARNRDPNSPLHF | TGTGCCAGAAACAGGGACCCTAATTCACCCCTCCACTTT
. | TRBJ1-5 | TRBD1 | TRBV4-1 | CASSPSGQEDQPQHF | TGCGCCAGCAGCCCCTCCGGACAGGAGGATCAGCCCCAGCATTTT
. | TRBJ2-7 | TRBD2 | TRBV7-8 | CASSANLAGMSYEQYF | TGTGCCAGCAGCGCAAACCTAGCGGGAATGTCCTACGAGCAGTACTTC
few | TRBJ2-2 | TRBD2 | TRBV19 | CASSIGLAVTNTGELFF | TGTGCCAGTAGCATCGGACTAGCGGTAACGAACACCGGGGAGCTGTTTTTT
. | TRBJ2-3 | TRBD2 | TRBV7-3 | CASSLAAGGNTDTQYF | TGTGCCAGCAGCTTAGCGGCGGGAGGAAACACAGATACGCAGTATTTT
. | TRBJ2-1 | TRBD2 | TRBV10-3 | CAISDPGTSGEYEQFF | TGTGCCATCAGTGACCCGGGCACTAGCGGGGAGTATGAGCAGTTCTTC
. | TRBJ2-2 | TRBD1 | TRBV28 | CASSPDRANTGELFF | TGTGCCAGCAGCCCGGACAGGGCGAACACCGGGGAGCTGTTTTTT
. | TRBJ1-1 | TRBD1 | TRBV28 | CASRPGQGVAEAFF | TGTGCCAGCAGACCGGGACAGGGGGTCGCTGAAGCTTTCTTT
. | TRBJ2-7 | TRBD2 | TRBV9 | CASSRGASGAHSYEQYF | TGTGCCAGCAGCAGAGGGGCTAGCGGGGCCCACTCCTACGAGCAGTACTTC
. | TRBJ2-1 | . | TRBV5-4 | CASSDKGFYNEQFF | TGTGCCAGCAGCGACAAGGGGTTCTACAATGAGCAGTTCTTC
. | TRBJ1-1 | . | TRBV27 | CASSGLTNTEAFF | TGTGCCAGCAGCGGACTTACGAACACTGAAGCTTTCTTT